The clone carrying this TCR beta chain has only a few counts. Its antigen remains unidentified. The library was made from cDNA and included unique molecular identifiers. One entry per CDR3 protein results from TCRdb running MiXCR on the PCR reads. The sample records fewer than 850,000 distinct CDR3 sequences, 30% being singletons. Germline CDR1 is SGHVS and CDR2 is FQNEAQ. CDR3 length: 13 amino acids. Trimming left V 5 bases short and J 6 bases short, with 14 bases between. This entry belongs to a study of post-analysis software for immune sequencing data. Regarding the study as a whole: Comparison of patients with controls showed roughly five TRBV segments more frequent in patients, TRBV5-6, TRBV5-1 and TRBV20-1 among them.

The specimen sequenced was blood. This clonotype originated in a girl aged 10 to 17 with multiple sclerosis. The chain carries TRBV7-8 and TRBJ2-7, with a weak D call TRBD2 (5 bases). As DNA, the CDR3 is TGTGCCAGCAGCCCAACCCTAGCAGGCGAGCAGTACTTC. Encoded protein: CASSPTLAGEQYF.